Each of the 26 T cell receptor beta chains below was sequenced from the same sample in a study of cytomegalovirus exposure and HLA in healthy donors. PCR used 60 Vbeta primers and 13 Jbeta primers. Clones were sequenced by immunoSEQ multiplex PCR, and TCRdb holds only the in-frame ones, with some missing. In the table there are roughly 290,000 clones, 75% to 90% of which are singletons. The sequenced sample was PBMCs. The source of these receptors is a girl aged 2-9 years in good health and CMV-seronegative.

CDR3 DNA sequence: TGTGCCAGCAGCCCCCGGGGGGGACAGAGAATTCACGAGCAGTACTTC. Its translation: CASSPRGGQRIHEQYF. The chain couples TRBV9 to TRBJ2-7, with a weak D call TRBD2 (8 bases). This CDR3 is built from 16 residues. Germline V gene lookup returns CDR1 SGDLS and CDR2 YYNGEE. V shed 4 bases and J shed 5 bases, with 22 bases lying between them. The full variable domain, with the rest looked up from reference TRBV9 and TRBJ2-7, is DSGVTQTPKHLITATGQRVTLRCSPRSGDLSVYWYQQSLDQGLQFLIQYYNGEERAKGNILERFSAQQFPDLHSELNLSSLELGDSALYFCASSPRGGQRIHEQYFGPGTRLTVT.

V and J are TRBV6-1 and TRBJ2-3; D gene unclear. The V gene's germline CDR1 is MNHNS and CDR2 SASEGT. Trimming removed 5 bases from V and 3 bases from J, with 12 bases in between. The CDR3 contains 14 residues. The CDR3 loop reads CASSTPVQTDTQYF. CDR3 DNA sequence: TGTGCCAGCAGTACCCCAGTTCAGACAGATACGCAGTATTTT.

V and J are TRBV6-1 and TRBJ2-4; 8 bases match TRBD2. This CDR3 contains 15 residues. J gave up 6 bases and V 3 bases, and 7 bases lay outside the gene matches. Germline CDR1 MNHNS, CDR2 SASEGT. The CDR3 nucleotides read TGTGCCAGCAGTGATTACAGCGGGGGCCGAAACATTCAGTACTTC. It codes for CASSDYSGGRNIQYF.

The chain couples TRBV5-1 to TRBJ2-7, with 8 bases fitting TRBD1. With 5 bases clipped from V and 0 bases from J, the junction kept 4 bases outside the gene matches. The CDR3 has 14 amino acids. Germline V CDR1 and CDR2: SGHRS, YFSETQ. DNA for the CDR3: TGCGCCAGCAGGGCCGGGACAGGCTCCTACGAGCAGTACTTC. Encoded protein: CASRAGTGSYEQYF.

DNA of the CDR3: TGTGCCAGCAGCGAGGGGACAGGGATCTCTGGGGCCAACGTCCTGACTTTC. It specifies CASSEGTGISGANVLTF. The chain recombines TRBV9 with TRBJ2-6; 9 nucleotides agree with TRBD1. The CDR3 sequence is 17 residues long. The germline V gene has CDR1 SGDLS and CDR2 YYNGEE. V trimming: 3 bases; J trimming: 0 bases; junction bases outside the gene matches: 4. The variable domain in full, with the rest retrieved from reference TRBV9 and TRBJ2-6, is DSGVTQTPKHLITATGQRVTLRCSPRSGDLSVYWYQQSLDQGLQFLIQYYNGEERAKGNILERFSAQQFPDLHSELNLSSLELGDSALYFCASSEGTGISGANVLTFGAGSRLTVL.

The V and J genes are TRBV5-1 and TRBJ2-3; tentatively, D is TRBD1 (6 bases). This CDR3 comprises 15 residues. Trimming took off 4 bases at V and 1 base at J, with 13 bases between the two ends. The germline V gene encodes CDR1 SGHRS and CDR2 YFSETQ. The CDR3 DNA sequence: TGCGCCAGCAGCCCTAGACAGGCTGGCACAGATACGCAGTATTTT. It encodes CASSPRQAGTDTQYF.

The chain employs TRBV27 and TRBJ1-1; D unresolved. The V and J ends lost 0 bases and 5 bases respectively, with 13 bases between them. Germline values: CDR1 MNHEY, CDR2 SMNVEV (reference sequence). The CDR3 sequence is 15 residues long. The CDR3 protein is CASSLSEGIWTEAFF. The DNA of the CDR3 is TGTGCCAGCAGTTTATCGGAGGGAATCTGGACTGAAGCTTTCTTT.

The chain is built from TRBV6-5 and TRBJ2-7, with TRBD2 identical over 7 bases. This CDR3 is built from 15 residues. The junction had 5 bases not matched to a gene; V was cut back by 0 bases and J by 3 bases. The germline gives CDR1 MNHEY, CDR2 SVGAGI. Here the CDR3 DNA reads TGTGCCAGCAGTTACTCTAGCGGGCATAACTACGAGCAGTACTTC. It encodes CASSYSSGHNYEQYF.

The V gene is TRBV18, the J gene TRBJ2-1; 8 bases fit TRBD1. Looked up from germline, CDR1 is KGHSH and CDR2 is LQKENI. CDR3 length: 15 residues. V was clipped by 6 bases and J by 9 bases; unmatched bases: 13. This CDR3 is CASSPGTGVSGEQFF. CDR3 sequence (DNA): TGTGCCAGCTCCCCCGGGACAGGCGTCTCGGGTGAGCAGTTCTTC.

This chain uses TRBV7-3 with TRBJ1-1, with TRBD1 identical over 7 bases. Trimming removed 1 base from V and 1 base from J; junction bases left unmatched: 3. The CDR3 has 15 amino acids. Germline V gives CDR1 SGHTA, CDR2 FQGTGA. The CDR3 coding sequence is TGTGCCAGCAGCTTAAGCTACAGGGGGAACACTGAAGCTTTCTTT. Translated, it gives CASSLSYRGNTEAFF.

There are a few counts of this clone. The junction departs from germline at one end; a sequencing error may be responsible. The J gene is TRBJ2-1, the V gene TRBV5-1; TRBD2 agrees at 11 bases. This CDR3 has 15 amino acids. Looked up from germline, CDR1 is SGHRS and CDR2 is YFSETQ. CDR3 sequence reads: CASSPLAGGGSEEFF. CDR3 bases: TGCGCCAGCAGCCCGTTAGCGGGAGGGGGGTCTGAGGAGTTCTTC.

V is TRBV15 and J is TRBJ2-1; 7 bases align to TRBD2. This CDR3 region has 15 residues. CDR1 and CDR2 (germline): LNHNV, YYDKDF (reference sequence). J gave up 4 bases and V 1 base, and 4 bases lay outside the gene matches. As DNA, the CDR3 is TGTGCCACCAGCAGAGCGGCGGGGGATTACAATGAGCAGTTCTTC. Translation: CATSRAAGDYNEQFF.

This clone was seen more than once but under ten times. V usage is TRBV28 and J usage is TRBJ1-1, with D unclear. The V gene lost 6 bases and the J gene lost 5 bases, with 10 bases spanning the gap. CDR3 size: 12 residues. CDR1 MDHEN and CDR2 SYDVKM come from the germline V gene. For the CDR3, the DNA is TGTGCCAGCAGATACATCGGGACTGAAGCTTTCTTT. Translation: CASRYIGTEAFF.

The V gene is TRBV5-1, the J gene TRBJ2-2; TRBD1 matches 10 bases. In germline, CDR1 is SGHRS, CDR2 YFSETQ. This CDR3 region has 18 residues. Trimming removed 0 bases from V and 3 bases from J; junction bases left unmatched: 8. Written as DNA, the CDR3 is TGCGCCAGCAGCTTGGCGCCGGGACAGGGGTCGGACACCGGGGAGCTGTTTTTT. This encodes CASSLAPGQGSDTGELFF.

V is TRBV5-4 and J is TRBJ2-7, with a tentative D call TRBD2 (5 bases). The CDR3 spans 14 residues. Between the trimmed V and J ends, which lost 2 bases and 2 bases, there was a span of 11 bases. From germline, CDR1 is SGHNT and CDR2 YYREEE (reference sequence). This chain's CDR3 is CASSFDRGPYEQYF. The CDR3 bases are TGTGCCAGCAGCTTCGACCGGGGTCCCTACGAGCAGTACTTC.

The chain links TRBV7-3 to TRBJ2-5, with TRBD1 matching 10 bases. The ends lost 5 bases at V and 4 bases at J; junction bases unmatched: 1. Germline lookup yields CDR1 SGHTA and CDR2 FQGTGA. This CDR3 region has 13 residues. Here the CDR3 DNA reads TGTGCCAGCAGCGGACAGGGGGGAGAGACCCAGTACTTC. Translating it yields CASSGQGGETQYF.

The rearrangement joins TRBV6-1 to TRBJ1-1; D might be TRBD1 (6 bases). CDR1 is MNHNS, CDR2 SASEGT, per germline. This CDR3 is 15 amino acids long. Trimming left V 3 bases short and J 5 bases short, with 16 bases between. The CDR3 coding sequence is TGTGCCAGCAGTGATAGGGTACAGGGCTTAACTGAAGCTTTCTTT. Amino acids: CASSDRVQGLTEAFF.

The chain links TRBV9 to TRBJ1-5; possible D gene TRBD1, 5 bases. This CDR3 comprises 14 residues. V was cut by 3 bases and J by 7 bases, with 14 bases left in between. Germline assignment: CDR1 SGDLS and CDR2 YYNGEE. Written as DNA, the CDR3 is TGTGCCAGCAGCGGCGGGGGGGTGGGGCAGCCCCAGCATTTT. This codes for CASSGGGVGQPQHF.

This clone was recorded a few times. V is TRBV9 and J is TRBJ1-3; D is ambiguous. The CDR3 is made up of 15 amino acids. Germline CDR1 and CDR2: SGDLS and YYNGEE. The V end lost 0 bases, the J end lost 4 bases, and 11 bases lay between the germline ends. This CDR3 is CASSVGSGRGNTIYF. CDR3 in DNA: TGTGCCAGCAGCGTAGGCAGCGGGCGGGGAAACACCATATATTTT.

The chain carries TRBV11-2 and TRBJ2-5, with TRBD1 matching over 12 bases. This CDR3 has 15 residues. Trimming cost V 5 bases and J 7 bases; bases outside gene matches: 8. Germline V gene data show CDR1 as SGHAT and CDR2 as FQNNGV. The CDR3 protein is CASSTTGTGGRTQYF. As DNA, the CDR3 is TGTGCCAGCAGCACAACCGGGACAGGGGGCAGGACCCAGTACTTC.

V usage is TRBV5-6 and J usage is TRBJ1-2, with 8 bases lining up with TRBD1. Trimming removed 1 base from V and 6 bases from J; junction bases left unmatched: 14. The CDR3 consists of 17 residues. Germline-derived CDR1 and CDR2 are SGHDT and YYEEEE. CDR3 DNA sequence: TGTGCCAGCAGCTTGAATACCCAGGGGGCGCATGTCGATGGCTACACCTTC. The encoded protein is CASSLNTQGAHVDGYTF.

This chain links TRBV6-5 with TRBJ2-1; D remains ambiguous. The germline V gene has CDR1 MNHEY and CDR2 SVGAGI. The CDR3 consists of 13 residues. Trimming stripped 0 bases from V and 4 bases from J, with 4 bases between. In DNA form, the CDR3 reads TGTGCCAGCAGTTACTCCCTTTACAATGAGCAGTTCTTC. This sequence encodes CASSYSLYNEQFF.

The genes are TRBV28 and TRBJ2-1; weak D call: TRBD2 (6 bases). Germline V lookup: CDR1 MDHEN, CDR2 SYDVKM. With 5 bases removed from V and 10 bases from J, the gap between germline ends came to 12 bases. CDR3 length: 12 residues. The CDR3 nucleotides are TGTGCCAGCAGTGGGAGGCGGGAAGAGCAGTTCTTC. The encoded protein is CASSGRREEQFF.

This chain joins TRBV5-1 and TRBJ2-7, with TRBD2 matching over 7 bases. Germline-derived CDR1 and CDR2 are SGHRS and YFSETQ. This CDR3 contains 13 residues. With V trimmed by 3 bases and J by 3 bases, 3 bases remained unmatched. The CDR3 sequence is CASSSRDYYEQYF. In DNA, the CDR3 is TGCGCCAGCAGCTCCAGGGACTACTACGAGCAGTACTTC.

The V call is TRBV5-6, the J call TRBJ1-4; D might be TRBD1 (6 bases). Deletions cut 3 bases from V and 8 bases from J, with 14 bases between. The germline V gene has CDR1 SGHDT and CDR2 YYEEEE. This CDR3 comprises 14 residues. CDR3 in DNA: TGTGCCAGCAGCTGGGGGGGGCCAGGGGAAAAACTGTTTTTT. Its translation: CASSWGGPGEKLFF.

This chain uses TRBV6-5 with TRBJ1-2; a weak D match, TRBD1 (6 bases). Germline V gene lookup returns CDR1 MNHEY and CDR2 SVGAGI. The V end was cut by 0 bases, the J end by 8 bases, with 13 bases between. The CDR3 covers 14 residues. The CDR3 DNA sequence: TGTGCCAGCAGTTACTCGATGCAGGGGAGCGGCTACACCTTC. Its translation: CASSYSMQGSGYTF.